The T cell receptor (beta chain) described here comes from a study of blood T cell repertoires in COVID-19. How the authors handled the data: Reference gene primer amplification in the assay estimated nucleated cell counts. This table comes from immunoSEQ multiplex PCR, and its TCRdb copy is limited to in-frame clones, with some not included. V and J calls and clone size are those listed in that table; D and trimming were worked out from the DNA. Of 150,000 or so clones listed, 70% to 90% were seen once; the top ten hold less than 5.5%. Sample: PBMCs or T cells enriched from blood (not recorded which). The sequence derives from a man aged 50 to 59 who had recovered from COVID-19.

The CDR3 region is CASSRGPGGTQYF. The CDR3 region has the DNA TGTGCCAGCAGCAGGGGGCCAGGGGGGACCCAGTACTTC. This rearrangement joins TRBV7-3 to TRBJ2-5; 7 bases are a match to TRBD1. Germline V lookup: CDR1 SGHTA, CDR2 FQGTGA. The length of the CDR3 is 13 residues. With 5 bases clipped from V and 7 bases from J, the junction kept 7 bases outside the gene matches.